One and the same sample provided the 17 T cell receptor beta chains below, sequenced in a study of OX40 agonist ivuxolimab in advanced cancers. Measured with immunoSEQ multiplex PCR; TCRdb has only the in-frame clones, and not every one. The data contain about 53,000 clones, 80% to 90% of them singletons. Here the sequenced sample was CD4+ or CD8+ T cells sorted from blood, taken in a trial of the OX40 agonist ivuxolimab. The receptors derive from an adult with an advanced solid tumor such as melanoma, head and neck, liver or kidney cancer.

The chain couples TRBV30 to TRBJ1-4, with D unresolved. The CDR3 totals 13 residues. The germline V and J ends were trimmed by 3 bases and 7 bases, with 12 bases remaining between them. Germline V gene data show CDR1 as GTSNPN and CDR2 as SVGIG (reference sequence). The CDR3 DNA follows: TGTGCCTGGAGCACAACTCCTGGTGAAAAACTGTTTTTT. Translation: CAWSTTPGEKLFF.

The chain has TRBV7-2 and TRBJ2-1; 14 nucleotides line up with TRBD2. V was pared by 4 bases and J by 13 bases, with 9 bases of the junction left unmatched. The CDR3 is made up of 15 amino acids. Germline values: CDR1 SGHTA, CDR2 FQGNSA. CDR3 coding DNA: TGTGCCAGCAGCTCGAAGGGACTAGCGGGAGTAGAACAGTTCTTC. Translating it yields CASSSKGLAGVEQFF.

This chain joins TRBV7-6 and TRBJ2-7; possible D gene TRBD1, 6 bases. CDR3 length: 14 amino acids. The ends were cut back, 4 bases at V and 0 bases at J, with 10 bases in the middle. Per germline, CDR1 SGHVS and CDR2 FNYEAQ. The CDR3 DNA reads TGTGCCAGCAGCTCTACAGGGCGCTCCTACGAGCAGTACTTC. It specifies CASSSTGRSYEQYF.

This clone was picked up one time. V gene TRBV18 combines with J gene TRBJ1-2, with 8 bases lining up with TRBD1. V shed 3 bases, J shed 3 bases, and the junction held 0 bases outside the gene matches. The CDR3 consists of 13 residues. Germline loops: CDR1 KGHSH, CDR2 LQKENI. CDR3 sequence (DNA): TGTGCCAGCTCACCGGACAGGGACTATGGCTACACCTTC. It yields the protein CASSPDRDYGYTF.

The chain combines TRBV7-8 with TRBJ2-7; 7 nucleotides match TRBD1. The germline V gene has CDR1 SGHVS and CDR2 FQNEAQ. Trimming took 5 bases from V and 2 from J; bases not matched to a gene: 6. The CDR3 sequence is 14 residues long. CDR3 in amino acids: CASSGNRGPYEQYF. CDR3 DNA: TGTGCCAGCAGCGGAAACAGGGGCCCCTACGAGCAGTACTTC.

J is TRBJ1-5 and V is TRBV7-8; no firm D call. Germline V CDR1 and CDR2: SGHVS, FQNEAQ. The ends were cut back, 0 bases at V and 0 bases at J, with 6 bases in the middle. This CDR3 region has 15 residues. The CDR3 loop is CASSLAHTSNQPQHF. The CDR3, as DNA: TGTGCCAGCAGCTTAGCACACACTAGCAATCAGCCCCAGCATTTT. The entire variable domain, with the rest obtained from reference TRBV7-8 and TRBJ1-5, is as follows: GAGVSQSPRYKVAKRGQDVALRCDPISGHVSLFWYQQALGQGPEFLTYFQNEAQLDKSGLPSDRFFAERPEGSVSTLKIQRTQQEDSAVYLCASSLAHTSNQPQHFGDGTRLSIL.

This sequence joins TRBV30 and TRBJ2-7; D possibly corresponds to TRBD2 (6 bases). V was pared by 1 base and J by 5 bases, with 15 bases between. There are 14 residues in the CDR3. CDR1 and CDR2 (germline): GTSNPN, SVGIG (reference sequence). The CDR3 loop reads CAWSEALGRNEQYF. CDR3 bases: TGTGCCTGGAGTGAAGCTTTAGGGAGGAACGAGCAGTACTTC.

J is TRBJ2-7 and V is TRBV7-3, with 10 bases lining up with TRBD2. CDR3 size: 15 residues. V gave up 2 bases and J gave up 3 bases; unmatched junction bases: 4. Germline V gene sequence: CDR1 SGHTA, CDR2 FQGTGA. For the CDR3, the DNA is TGTGCCAGCAGCTTATATAAGCGGGAGGGCTACGAGCAGTACTTC. It yields the protein CASSLYKREGYEQYF.

V gene TRBV5-4 combines with J gene TRBJ2-5; D is perhaps TRBD1 or TRBD2 (6 bases each). The germline gives CDR1 SGHNT, CDR2 YYREEE (reference sequence). V was trimmed by 4 bases and J by 5 bases, leaving 18 bases between them. The CDR3 length is 15 residues. This chain's CDR3 is CASSPGGIGEETQYF. CDR3 DNA: TGTGCCAGCAGCCCCGGGGGCATTGGGGAGGAGACCCAGTACTTC. The full variable domain, rest sourced from reference TRBV5-4 and TRBJ2-5, is ETGVTQSPTHLIKTRGQQVTLRCSSQSGHNTVSWYQQALGQGPQFIFQYYREEENGRGNFPPRFSGLQFPNYSSELNVNALELDDSALYLCASSPGGIGEETQYFGPGTRLLVL.

V gene TRBV10-3 combines with J gene TRBJ1-5; 8 bases align to TRBD1. This CDR3 comprises 14 residues. The germline gives CDR1 ENHRY, CDR2 SYGVKD. The trim removed 3 bases at V and 5 bases at J, leaving 3 bases unmatched. CDR3 sequence: CAISEDRGYQPQHF. The DNA of the CDR3 is TGTGCCATCAGTGAAGACAGGGGTTATCAGCCCCAGCATTTT.

The chain has TRBV13 and TRBJ2-7; 11 bases map to TRBD2. The CDR3 has 15 residues. J was trimmed by 7 bases and V by 5 bases; bases with no gene match: 10. CDR1 is PRHDT, CDR2 FYEKMQ, per germline (reference sequence). The CDR3 is CASSVALAGGSEQYF. The CDR3, as DNA: TGTGCCAGCAGCGTTGCCCTAGCGGGGGGATCAGAGCAGTACTTC.

The table lists this clone with a count of one. The CDR3, as DNA: TGTGCCTGGAATCGCGCCGACGGCCTTAACTATGGCTACACCTTC. This translates into CAWNRADGLNYGYTF. This chain connects TRBV30 to TRBJ1-2; unclear D gene. The CDR3 is 15 residues long. Deletions cut 4 bases from V and 1 base from J, with 16 bases between. The germline CDR1 and CDR2 sequences are GTSNPN and SVGIG (reference sequence).

The chain employs TRBV2 and TRBJ2-7; 9 nucleotides match TRBD2. J lost 2 bases, V lost 6 bases, and 11 bases had no gene match. The CDR3 consists of 16 residues. The germline V gene has CDR1 SNHLY and CDR2 FYNNEI. The CDR3 DNA sequence: TGTGCCAGCAGCTCAAAAGCTAGCGGGGTCCCCTACGAGCAGTACTTC. This codes for CASSSKASGVPYEQYF.

V usage is TRBV5-1 and J usage is TRBJ1-4; 7 positions agree with TRBD1. This CDR3 contains 16 residues. V shed 0 bases, J shed 0 bases, and the junction held 2 bases outside the gene matches. Germline assignment: CDR1 SGHRS and CDR2 YFSETQ. The CDR3 loop is CASSLGQGTTNEKLFF. CDR3 bases: TGCGCCAGCAGCTTGGGACAGGGCACAACTAATGAAAAACTGTTTTTT. Looking up the rest from reference TRBV5-1 and TRBJ1-4 gives the full variable domain: KAGVTQTPRYLIKTRGQQVTLSCSPISGHRSVSWYQQTPGQGLQFLFEYFSETQRNKGNFPGRFSGRQFSNSRSEMNVSTLELGDSALYLCASSLGQGTTNEKLFFGSGTQLSVL.

This clone was seen a single time. The chain carries TRBV5-1 and TRBJ2-5; D ambiguous. CDR3 length: 14 residues. The germline gives CDR1 SGHRS, CDR2 YFSETQ. V lost 0 bases to trimming and J lost 1 base, with 7 bases between them. The DNA of the CDR3 is TGCGCCAGCAGCTTGGAAAGCACCCAAGAGACCCAGTACTTC. Its translation: CASSLESTQETQYF.

This chain links TRBV27 with TRBJ2-3, with D unresolved. V dropped 6 bases and J dropped 2 bases, with 18 bases sitting between them. The CDR3 runs 16 residues. CDR1 and CDR2 (germline): MNHEY, SMNVEV (reference sequence). CDR3 loop: CASSRTPPAYTDTQYF. The CDR3 nucleotides are TGTGCCAGCAGCCGAACCCCGCCAGCCTACACAGATACGCAGTATTTT.

The chain links TRBV30 to TRBJ2-5, with D possibly called TRBD1 or TRBD2 (6 bases each). CDR3 length: 15 residues. V was cut by 3 bases and J by 4 bases, with 18 bases left in between. The germline gives CDR1 GTSNPN, CDR2 SVGIG (reference sequence). The CDR3 loop is CAWSVLRGLGETQYF. CDR3 coding DNA: TGTGCCTGGAGCGTGCTCCGGGGGCTTGGAGAGACCCAGTACTTC.